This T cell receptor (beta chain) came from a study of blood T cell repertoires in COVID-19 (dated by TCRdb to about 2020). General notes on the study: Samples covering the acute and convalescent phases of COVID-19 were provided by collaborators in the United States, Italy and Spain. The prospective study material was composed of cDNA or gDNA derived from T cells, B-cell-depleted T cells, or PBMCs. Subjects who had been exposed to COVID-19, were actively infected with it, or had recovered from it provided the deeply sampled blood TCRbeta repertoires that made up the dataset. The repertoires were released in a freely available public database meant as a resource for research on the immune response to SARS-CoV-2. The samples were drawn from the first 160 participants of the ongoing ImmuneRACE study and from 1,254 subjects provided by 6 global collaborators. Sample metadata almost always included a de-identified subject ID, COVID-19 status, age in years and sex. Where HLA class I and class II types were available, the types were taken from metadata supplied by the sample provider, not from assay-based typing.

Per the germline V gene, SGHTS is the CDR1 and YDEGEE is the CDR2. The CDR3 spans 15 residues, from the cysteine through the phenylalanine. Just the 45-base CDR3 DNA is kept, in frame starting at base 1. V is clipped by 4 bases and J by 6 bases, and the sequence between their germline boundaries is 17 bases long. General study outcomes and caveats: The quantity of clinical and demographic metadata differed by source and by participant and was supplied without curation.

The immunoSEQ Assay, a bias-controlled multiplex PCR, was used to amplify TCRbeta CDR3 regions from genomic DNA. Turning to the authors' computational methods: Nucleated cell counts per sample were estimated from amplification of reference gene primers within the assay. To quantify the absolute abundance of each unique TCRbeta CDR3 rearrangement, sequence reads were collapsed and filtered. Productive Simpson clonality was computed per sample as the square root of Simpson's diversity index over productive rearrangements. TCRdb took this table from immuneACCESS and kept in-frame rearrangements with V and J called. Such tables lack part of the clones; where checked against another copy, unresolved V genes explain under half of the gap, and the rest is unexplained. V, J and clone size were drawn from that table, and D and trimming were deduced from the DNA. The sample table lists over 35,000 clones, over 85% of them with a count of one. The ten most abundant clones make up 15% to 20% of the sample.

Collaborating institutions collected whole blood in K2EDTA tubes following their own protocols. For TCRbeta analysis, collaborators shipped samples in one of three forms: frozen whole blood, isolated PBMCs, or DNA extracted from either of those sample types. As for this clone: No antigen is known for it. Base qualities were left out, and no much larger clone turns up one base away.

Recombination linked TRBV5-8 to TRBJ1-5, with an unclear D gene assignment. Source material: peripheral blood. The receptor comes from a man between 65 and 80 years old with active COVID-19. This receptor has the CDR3 CASSAGSPIGQPQHF. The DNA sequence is TGTGCCAGCAGCGCCGGGTCCCCCATCGGTCAGCCCCAGCATTTT.